These 21 T cell receptor beta chains were all obtained from the same sample, sequenced in a study of blood T cell repertoires in COVID-19 (dated by TCRdb to 2018 to 2021). Library preparation was by the immunoSEQ multiplex PCR assay. TCRdb retrieved this table from immuneACCESS and kept in-frame rearrangements only. Not all clones are present; in checked studies, unresolved V genes account for under half, and no reason is known for the remainder. Within this sample are a few hundred thousand clones, with more than 85% of them counted one time only. Together, the top ten hold around 0.94% of the sample. Sequencing input: PBMCs or T cells enriched from blood (not recorded which). Every receptor here comes from a middle-aged woman who had been exposed to COVID-19.

This chain uses TRBV12-5 with TRBJ1-1; no firm D call. The CDR3 loop spans 13 amino acids. Trimming left V 1 base short and J 11 bases short, with 14 bases between. Germline V gene lookup returns CDR1 LGHNT and CDR2 FRNRAP. DNA of the CDR3: TGTGCTAGTGGTTTGGGGGCCTTTAATAGGGCTTTCTTT. Its protein product is CASGLGAFNRAFF. Based on the CDR3 plus reference TRBV12-5 and TRBJ1-1, the full variable domain is DARVTQTPRHKVTEMGQEVTMRCQPILGHNTVFWYRQTMMQGLELLAYFRNRAPLDDSGMPKDRFSAEMPDATLATLKIQPSEPRDSAVYFCASGLGAFNRAFFGQGTRLTVV.

The gene calls are TRBV7-2 and TRBJ1-1; 7 positions agree with TRBD1. CDR3 length equals 18 residues. Germline assignment: CDR1 SGHTA and CDR2 FQGNSA. Unmatched junction bases numbered 17, after V lost 5 bases and J lost 2 bases. The CDR3 is CASSGSVFGGTANTEAFF. CDR3 DNA: TGTGCCAGCAGCGGGTCCGTCTTCGGTGGGACAGCAAACACTGAAGCTTTCTTT.

The gene calls are TRBV6-2 or TRBV6-3 and TRBJ1-1; no firm D call. Germline lookup yields CDR1 MNHEY and CDR2 SVGEGT. The CDR3 is 16 amino acids. V lost 6 bases and J 0 bases, leaving 17 bases between the germline ends. In nucleotides, the CDR3 is TGTGCCAGCAGCACCAGACAACCCGCGATGAACACTGAAGCTTTCTTT. Translation: CASSTRQPAMNTEAFF.

V is TRBV21-1 and J is TRBJ1-2; the table's D call, TRBD1, was not checked against the DNA. TRBV21-1 counts as a pseudogene. The CDR3 runs 15 residues. The CDR3 DNA sequence: TGTGCCACACCTAGAGGGCAGGGGGTACTCTATGGCTACACCTTC. Protein: CATPRGQGVLYGYTF.

V gene TRBV7-2 combines with J gene TRBJ1-1; tentative D call: TRBD1 (6 bases). Per germline, CDR1 SGHTA and CDR2 FQGNSA. The CDR3 runs 16 residues. V was trimmed by 2 bases and J by 4 bases, leaving 17 bases between them. As DNA, the CDR3 is TGTGCCAGCAGCTTAAGGGGGAAGGTCCGGGGCACTGAAGCTTTCTTT. This sequence encodes CASSLRGKVRGTEAFF.

The chain has TRBV5-1 and TRBJ2-3; tentative D call: TRBD2 (6 bases). The CDR3 is 13 amino acids. Germline-derived CDR1 and CDR2 are SGHRS and YFSETQ. Deletions cut 4 bases from V and 2 bases from J, with 8 bases between. The chain's CDR3 is CASSRDSTDTQYF. The CDR3 nucleotides are TGCGCCAGCAGCCGGGACTCCACAGATACGCAGTATTTT.

The chain employs TRBV9 and TRBJ1-2; 7 nucleotides align to TRBD1. The germline CDR1 and CDR2 sequences are SGDLS and YYNGEE. The V segment lost 0 bases and the J segment 4 bases; nucleotides outside the gene matches: 0. The CDR3 has 13 amino acids. DNA for the CDR3: TGTGCCAGCAGCGTAGACAGGGGCTATGGCTACACCTTC. As protein: CASSVDRGYGYTF.

The rearrangement uses TRBV7-2 and TRBJ1-1; a weak D match, TRBD1 (6 bases). The CDR3 spans 13 residues. Germline assignment: CDR1 SGHTA and CDR2 FQGNSA. V was clipped by 1 base and J by 4 bases, with 7 bases between them. The CDR3: CASSLDRVTEAFF. The CDR3 bases are TGTGCCAGCAGCTTAGACAGGGTCACTGAAGCTTTCTTT.

This chain connects TRBV7-3 to TRBJ2-3; 11 nucleotides agree with TRBD1. The germline V gene has CDR1 SGHTA and CDR2 FQGTGA. V trimming: 5 bases; J trimming: 6 bases; junction bases outside the gene matches: 4. CDR3 length: 14 residues. The CDR3 DNA sequence: TGTGCCAGCAGCCGAGGGACAGGGGGGGATACGCAGTATTTT. Protein: CASSRGTGGDTQYF.

This chain links TRBV5-4 with TRBJ1-1; no firm D call. Looked up from germline, CDR1 is SGHNT and CDR2 is YYREEE (reference sequence). The CDR3 consists of 15 residues. Trimming shortened V by 3 bases and J by 4 bases, and 16 bases separated the two germline ends. The CDR3 DNA sequence: TGTGCCAGCAGCTCCTCTGGCAGGTTCGGCACTGAAGCTTTCTTT. This translates into CASSSSGRFGTEAFF.

The rearrangement links TRBV7-2 to TRBJ2-6, with TRBD1 matching 10 bases. The trim removed 8 bases at V and 2 bases at J, leaving 3 bases unmatched. There are 15 residues in the CDR3. The V gene's germline CDR1 is SGHTA and CDR2 FQGNSA. CDR3 bases: TGTGCCAGCGGGACAGGGGTTACTGGGGCCAACGTCCTGACTTTC. As protein: CASGTGVTGANVLTF.

This chain joins TRBV7-2 and TRBJ2-7; 14 nucleotides align to TRBD2. V was pared by 0 bases and J by 7 bases, with 8 bases of the junction left unmatched. The germline V gene encodes CDR1 SGHTA and CDR2 FQGNSA. This CDR3 comprises 17 residues. CDR3: CASSLAPGLAGGWEQYF. CDR3 coding DNA: TGTGCCAGCAGCTTAGCGCCAGGACTAGCGGGAGGATGGGAGCAGTACTTC.

The chain has TRBV25-1 and TRBJ1-6, with D hard to call. Deletions cut 7 bases from V and 2 bases from J, with 9 bases between. The length of the CDR3 is 14 residues. Looked up from germline, CDR1 is MGHDK and CDR2 is SYGVNS. As DNA, the CDR3 is TGTGCCAGCACCGGGCGGGCCTATAATTCACCCCTCCACTTT. Amino acid sequence: CASTGRAYNSPLHF.

The chain couples TRBV7-2 to TRBJ2-3, with D perhaps TRBD2 (5 bases). Germline CDR1 SGHTA, CDR2 FQGNSA. The germline V and J ends were trimmed by 5 bases and 2 bases, with 11 bases remaining between them. The CDR3 sequence is 14 residues long. Written as DNA, the CDR3 is TGTGCCAGCAGCCCCTCGAGGGACACAGATACGCAGTATTTT. Translation gives CASSPSRDTDTQYF.

In DNA, the CDR3 is TGCGCCAGCAGCTTGGTTCCCTCCAGCCTCTCTAGCTCCTACGAGCAGTACTTC. This gives the protein CASSLVPSSLSSSYEQYF. The chain combines TRBV5-1 with TRBJ2-7; D call uncertain. This CDR3 contains 18 residues. Per germline, CDR1 SGHRS and CDR2 YFSETQ. V gave up 0 bases and J gave up 0 bases, with 19 bases separating them.

The CDR3 reads CASSLGRRSLLDYGYTF. CDR3 coding DNA: TGTGCCAGCAGCTTAGGCCGGAGATCCCTCTTGGACTATGGCTACACCTTC. The genes are TRBV13 and TRBJ1-2; the D is unclear. From germline, CDR1 is PRHDT and CDR2 FYEKMQ (reference sequence). V shed 0 bases and J shed 3 bases, with 17 bases lying between them. The CDR3 extends over 17 amino acids. Looking up the rest from reference TRBV13 and TRBJ1-2 gives the full variable domain: AAGVIQSPRHLIKEKRETATLKCYPIPRHDTVYWYQQGPGQDPQFLISFYEKMQSDKGSIPDRFSAQQFSDYHSELNMSSLELGDSALYFCASSLGRRSLLDYGYTFGSGTRLTVV.

The rearrangement links TRBV20-1 to TRBJ1-6; possibly TRBD1 for D (5 bases). CDR3 length equals 18 residues. V lost 3 bases and J 9 bases, leaving 27 bases between the germline ends. CDR1 is DFQATT, CDR2 SNEGSKA, per germline (reference sequence). The CDR3 DNA sequence: TGCAGTGCTAGTGCCCCCTTTTGGGGGGGGGAAGGTCGTTCACCCCTCCACTTT. This translates into CSASAPFWGGEGRSPLHF.

As DNA, the CDR3 is TGTGCCTGGAGCGCCTTACGGGGAGAGAGTGGCTACACCTTC. It translates to CAWSALRGESGYTF. The chain is built from TRBV30 and TRBJ1-2; D is uncertain. CDR3 length equals 14 residues. Germline assignment: CDR1 GTSNPN and CDR2 SVGIG (reference sequence). V lost 3 bases and J 7 bases, leaving 18 bases between the germline ends.

V and J are TRBV5-4 and TRBJ1-1; D gene unclear. The ends were cut back, 0 bases at V and 5 bases at J, with 14 bases in the middle. This CDR3 has 15 residues. The germline V gene has CDR1 SGHNT and CDR2 YYREEE (reference sequence). The CDR3 region is CASSLGAEVTTEAFF. The CDR3 nucleotides are TGTGCCAGCAGCTTGGGGGCAGAAGTTACGACTGAAGCTTTCTTT.

The chain uses TRBV3-1 (or the pseudogene TRBV3-2) and TRBJ2-1, with 12 bases that match TRBD2. The CDR3 totals 14 residues. Per germline, CDR1 LGHDT and CDR2 YNNKEL (reference sequence). J was trimmed by 9 bases and V by 6 bases; bases with no gene match: 6. The CDR3 region is CASRLAGGGTEQFF. The CDR3, as DNA: TGTGCCAGCAGACTAGCGGGAGGAGGTACTGAGCAGTTCTTC.

The chain is built from TRBV5-1 and TRBJ2-5, with D tentatively TRBD2 (5 bases). Germline loops: CDR1 SGHRS, CDR2 YFSETQ. V was clipped by 0 bases and J by 1 base, with 10 bases between them. The CDR3 loop spans 15 amino acids. The CDR3: CASSLVVGSQETQYF. CDR3 sequence (DNA): TGCGCCAGCAGCTTGGTTGTGGGGAGCCAAGAGACCCAGTACTTC.